The clone carrying this T cell receptor (beta chain) was seen a handful of times. The target antigen is unknown. This specimen comes from a study of cytomegalovirus exposure and HLA in healthy donors. The study, taken as a whole, reports: Fewer N-insertions (relative to the approximately 700-donor mean) were reportedly seen in an Asian-associated ancestry cluster in a later analysis. Analysis was carried out at a later point, and it linked a missense DCLRE1C variant to TCR beta V- and J-gene trimming. Analysis performed later showed TCR beta chains linked to HLA being more clonally expanded than equally common others.

A multiplex PCR was run with 60 Vbeta primers and 13 Jbeta primers. TCRdb's table, derived via immunoSEQ multiplex PCR, lists solely in-frame clones and lacks some. The sample lists roughly 150,000 clones, 76% seen once, with around 3.1% in the top ten. The CDR3 sequence is 13 residues long. Germline V gene sequence: CDR1 SQVTM, CDR2 ANQGSEA. V lost 7 bases, J lost 7 bases, and 19 bases lay in between. The chain recombines TRBV29-1 with TRBJ1-2; maybe TRBD1 (5 bases). The sequence came from a male donor in good health and CMV-seronegative. The specimen was PBMCs. The CDR3 nucleotides read TGCAGCGCCCAAGGGACTCCTCGGGGTGGCTACACCTTC. It is translated as CSAQGTPRGGYTF.